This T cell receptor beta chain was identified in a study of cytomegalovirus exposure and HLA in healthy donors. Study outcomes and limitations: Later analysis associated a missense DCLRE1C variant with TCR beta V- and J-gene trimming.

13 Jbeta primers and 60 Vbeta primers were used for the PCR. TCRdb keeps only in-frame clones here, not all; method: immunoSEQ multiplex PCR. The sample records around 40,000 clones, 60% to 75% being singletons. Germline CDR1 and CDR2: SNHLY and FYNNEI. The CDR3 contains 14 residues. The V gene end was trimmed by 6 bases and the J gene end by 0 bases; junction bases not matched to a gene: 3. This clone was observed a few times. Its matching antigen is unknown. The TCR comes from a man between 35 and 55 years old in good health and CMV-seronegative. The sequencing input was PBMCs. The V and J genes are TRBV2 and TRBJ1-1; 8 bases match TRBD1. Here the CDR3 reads CASRMDRVNTEAFF. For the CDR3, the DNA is TGTGCCAGCAGAATGGACAGGGTGAACACTGAAGCTTTCTTT. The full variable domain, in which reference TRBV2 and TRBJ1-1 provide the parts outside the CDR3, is EPEVTQTPSHQVTQMGQEVILRCVPISNHLYFYWYRQILGQKVEFLVSFYNNEISEKSEIFDDQFSVERPDGSNFTLKIRSTKLEDSAMYFCASRMDRVNTEAFFGQGTRLTVV.